This T cell receptor beta chain was profiled in a study of shared clonotypes between healthy human individuals. Study background: The study drew on a couple of women and three men aged 18 to 49 as donors.

CDR3 length: 16 residues. Germline V CDR1 and CDR2: MNHEY, SMNVEV (reference sequence). Generated by immunoSEQ multiplex PCR, the TCRdb table keeps only in-frame clones and is missing some. Of about 2.1 million clones in the sample, around 93% were seen once. Naive CD8 cells lacked CD45RO, underwent positive selection for CCR7 and left out terminally differentiated effector memory CD45RA+ cells. Every donor, a Caucasian adult, lived in Nashville, Tennessee. A note on this clone: One end of the junction fails to match germline, which may point to a read error.

The specimen was naive CD8+ T cells from PBMCs. This TCR was recovered from a man aged 18 to 29 in good health. Some clones in this sample may be carry-over from other donors' samples. V is TRBV27 and J is TRBJ2-1; TRBD2 agrees at 7 bases. The chain's CDR3 is CASSSGPGRAYNERFF. The CDR3 nucleotides are TGTGCCAGCAGTTCGGGGCCAGGGAGGGCCTACAATGAGCGGTTCTTC.